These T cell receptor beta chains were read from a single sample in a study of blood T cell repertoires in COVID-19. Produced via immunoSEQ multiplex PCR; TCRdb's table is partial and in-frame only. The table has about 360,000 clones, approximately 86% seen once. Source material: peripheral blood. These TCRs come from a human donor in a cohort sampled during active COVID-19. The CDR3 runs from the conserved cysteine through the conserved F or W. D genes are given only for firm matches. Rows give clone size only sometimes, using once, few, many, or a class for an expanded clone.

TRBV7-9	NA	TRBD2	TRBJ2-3	TGTGCCAGCAGCTCCTTGGAGGCTAGCGGGAGCACAGATACGCAGTATTTT	CASSSLEASGSTDTQYF
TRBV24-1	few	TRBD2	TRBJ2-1	TGTGCCACCAGTGATCAAGCGGGAGCGCGACATGAGCAGTTCTTC	CATSDQAGARHEQFF
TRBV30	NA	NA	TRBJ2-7	TGTGCCTGGAAAGCAGGGTGGTCCTACGAGCAGTACTTC	CAWKAGWSYEQYF
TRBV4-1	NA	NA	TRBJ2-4	TGCGCCAGCAGCCAAGAGGGAACTAGTTTCGACATTCAGTACTTC	CASSQEGTSFDIQYF
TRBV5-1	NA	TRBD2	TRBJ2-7	TGCGCCAGCAGTCCCGGGGCTAGCGGCTACGAGCAGTACTTC	CASSPGASGYEQYF
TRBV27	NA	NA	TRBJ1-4	TGTGCCACCCGCCTGGGGAAGGGGCTAGAGGAAAAACTGTTTTTT	CATRLGKGLEEKLFF
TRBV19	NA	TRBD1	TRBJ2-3	TGTGCCAGTACTACAGGGGACAGCTCAGATACGCAGTATTTT	CASTTGDSSDTQYF
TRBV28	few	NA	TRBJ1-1	TGTGCCAGCAGTTCCACCTTGATGGCAAACACTGAAGCTTTCTTT	CASSSTLMANTEAFF
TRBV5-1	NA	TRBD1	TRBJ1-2	TGCGCCAGCAGCTTAGGCAGGGGGGATATCTATGGCTACACCTTC	CASSLGRGDIYGYTF
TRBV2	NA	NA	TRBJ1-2	TGTGCCAGCAGTGAAGGACAGAGTAATTGGGGCTACACCTTC	CASSEGQSNWGYTF
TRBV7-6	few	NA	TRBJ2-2	TGTGCCAGCAGCTTAGAGAGAGGCGGGGAGCTGTTTTTT	CASSLERGGELFF
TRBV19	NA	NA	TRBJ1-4	TGTGCCAGTAGTATTTCCCGACTTAATGAAAAACTGTTTTTT	CASSISRLNEKLFF
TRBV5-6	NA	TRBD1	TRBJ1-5	TGTGCCAGCAGCTTGGCCCGGGACAGGGGCGGTCAGCCCCAGCATTTT	CASSLARDRGGQPQHF
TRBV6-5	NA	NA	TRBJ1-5	TGTGCCAGCACCAGGGAAATTTATAGCAATCAGCCCCAGCATTTT	CASTREIYSNQPQHF
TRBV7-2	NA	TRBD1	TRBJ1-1	TGTGCCAGCAGCTTAGGGGGGGACAGGGCCACTGAAGCTTTCTTT	CASSLGGDRATEAFF
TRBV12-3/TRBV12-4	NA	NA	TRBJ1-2	TGTGCCAGCAGTTTAAACAGACGCTATGGCTACACCTTC	CASSLNRRYGYTF
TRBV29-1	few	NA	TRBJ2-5	TGCAGCGTTGCCAGCGCCCCTCAAGAGACCCAGTACTTC	CSVASAPQETQYF
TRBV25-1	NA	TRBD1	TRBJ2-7	TGTGCCAGCAGAGAGACAGGGTTGGGGAACGAGCAGTACTTC	CASRETGLGNEQYF
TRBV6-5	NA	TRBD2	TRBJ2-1	TGTGCCAGCCAAGCTAGCGGGGGGGCCGGGAATGAGCAGTTCTTC	CASQASGGAGNEQFF
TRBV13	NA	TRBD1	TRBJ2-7	TGTGCCAGCAGCTTGGGGGACAGGGCCTACGAGCAGTACTTC	CASSLGDRAYEQYF
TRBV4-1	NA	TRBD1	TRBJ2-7	TGCGCCAGCAGCCAAGAAATGGCAGGGGGTTACGAGCAGTACTTC	CASSQEMAGGYEQYF
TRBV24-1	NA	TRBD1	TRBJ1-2	TGTGCCACCAGTTCTCCTAGGATCCCCAGGACAGGGGTCACCTATGGCTACACCTTC	CATSSPRIPRTGVTYGYTF
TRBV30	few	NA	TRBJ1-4	TGTGCCTGGAGTGGCAGGTTGAATGAAAAACTGTTTTTT	CAWSGRLNEKLFF
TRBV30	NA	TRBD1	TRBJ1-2	TGTGCCTGGAGTGGGACAGGGGAAATCTATGGCTACACCTTC	CAWSGTGEIYGYTF
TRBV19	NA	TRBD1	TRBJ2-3	TGTGCCAGTAGTATTGGGGACAGTAGCACAGATACGCAGTATTTT	CASSIGDSSTDTQYF
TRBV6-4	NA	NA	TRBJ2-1	TGTGCCAGCAGCCTTGACGGAGGCAATGAGCAGTTCTTC	CASSLDGGNEQFF
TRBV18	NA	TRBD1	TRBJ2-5	TGTGCCAGCTCACCACCGACAGGGCAAGGGGAGACCCAGTACTTC	CASSPPTGQGETQYF
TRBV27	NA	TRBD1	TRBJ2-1	TGTGCCAGCCATAATACAGGGGTCGACAATGAGCAGTTCTTC	CASHNTGVDNEQFF
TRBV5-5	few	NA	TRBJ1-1	TGTGCCAGCAGCTTATCGTTAGCTGAAGCTTTCTTT	CASSLSLAEAFF
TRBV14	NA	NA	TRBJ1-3	TGTGCCAGCAGCCAAGACGGGTCTCCACGGCGATTTGGAAACACCATATATTTT	CASSQDGSPRRFGNTIYF
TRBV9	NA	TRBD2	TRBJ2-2	TGTGCCAGCAGCGTAGAGATTAGCGGGAGGGGCACCGGGGAGCTGTTTTTT	CASSVEISGRGTGELFF
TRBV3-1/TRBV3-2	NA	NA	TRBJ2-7	TGTGCCAGCAGCCAAGATACAGAGCGGGCGTACGAGCAGTACTTC	CASSQDTERAYEQYF
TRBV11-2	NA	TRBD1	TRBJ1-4	TGTGCCAGCAGCTTAGGTGGACAGGGGGCGAGTAATGAAAAACTGTTTTTT	CASSLGGQGASNEKLFF
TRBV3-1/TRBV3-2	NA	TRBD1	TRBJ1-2	TGTGCCAGCAGCCGCGTCCCGGGACAGGGGTCTAACTATGGCTACACCTTC	CASSRVPGQGSNYGYTF
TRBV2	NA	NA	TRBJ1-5	TGTGCCAGCAATACGAGATATCAGCCCCAGCATTTT	CASNTRYQPQHF
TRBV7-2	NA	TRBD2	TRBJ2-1	TGTGCCAGCAGCCACAAACTAGCGGGGGGGCGGGATGAGCAGTTCTTC	CASSHKLAGGRDEQFF
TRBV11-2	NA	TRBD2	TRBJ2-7	TGTGCCAGCAGCGAAACGGGAGGGCCGGGGACCTACGAGCAGTACTTC	CASSETGGPGTYEQYF
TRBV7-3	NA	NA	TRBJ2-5	TGTGCCAGCAGCTTAAAGGTTGCGGGTGAAGAAGAGACCCAGTACTTC	CASSLKVAGEEETQYF
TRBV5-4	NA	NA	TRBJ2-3	TGTGCCAGCAGTCTGGGGGGATTAAACACAGATACGCAGTATTTT	CASSLGGLNTDTQYF
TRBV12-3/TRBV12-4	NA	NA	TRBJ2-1	TGTGCCAGCAGTGGGCAGGGCAATGAGCAGTTCTTC	CASSGQGNEQFF
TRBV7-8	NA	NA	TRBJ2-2	TGTGCCAGCAGCTCCCTACCCGGAGTTATGTCCGGGGAGCTGTTTTTT	CASSSLPGVMSGELFF
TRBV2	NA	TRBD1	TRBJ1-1	TGTGCCAGCAGGCTCGGACAGGCGAGGAACACTGAAGCTTTCTTT	CASRLGQARNTEAFF
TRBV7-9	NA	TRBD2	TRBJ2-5	TGTGCCAGCAGCCCGCGGGCTAGCGGGGGAGAGACCCAGTACTTC	CASSPRASGGETQYF
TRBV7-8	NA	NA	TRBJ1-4	TGTGCCAGCTCGGGGGGTTCTGAAAAACTGTTTTTT	CASSGGSEKLFF
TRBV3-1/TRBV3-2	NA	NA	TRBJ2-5	TGTGCCAGCAGCCATGACTTCCAAGAGACCCAGTACTTC	CASSHDFQETQYF
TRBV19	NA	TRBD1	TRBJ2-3	TGTGCCAGCCGGACAGGGAATCGCGCAGATACGCAGTATTTT	CASRTGNRADTQYF
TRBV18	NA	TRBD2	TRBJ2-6	TGTGCCAGCTCACCCGGACTAGCGGGAGATGGGTCTGGGGCCAACGTCCTGACTTTC	CASSPGLAGDGSGANVLTF
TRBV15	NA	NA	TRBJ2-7	TGTGCCACCAGCAGAGACAGGGGCTACGAGCAGTACTTC	CATSRDRGYEQYF